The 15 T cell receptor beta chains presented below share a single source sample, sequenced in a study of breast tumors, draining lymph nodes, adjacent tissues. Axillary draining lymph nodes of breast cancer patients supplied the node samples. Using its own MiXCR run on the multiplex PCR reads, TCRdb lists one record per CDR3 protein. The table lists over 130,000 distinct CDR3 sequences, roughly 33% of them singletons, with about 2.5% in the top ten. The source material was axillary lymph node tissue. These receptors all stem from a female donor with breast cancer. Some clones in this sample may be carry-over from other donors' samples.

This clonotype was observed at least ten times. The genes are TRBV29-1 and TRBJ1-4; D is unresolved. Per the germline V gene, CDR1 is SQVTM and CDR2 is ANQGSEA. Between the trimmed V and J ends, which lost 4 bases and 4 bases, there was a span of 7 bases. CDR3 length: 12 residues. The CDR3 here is CSVGRSNEKLFF. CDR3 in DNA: TGCAGCGTTGGGCGAAGTAATGAAAAACTGTTTTTT.

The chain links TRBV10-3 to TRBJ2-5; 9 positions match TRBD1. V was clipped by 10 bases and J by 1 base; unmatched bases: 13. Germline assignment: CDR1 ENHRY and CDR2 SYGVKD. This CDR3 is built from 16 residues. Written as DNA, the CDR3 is TGTGCCACCAGATCCGGGGGACAGGGACTCCAAGAGACCCAGTACTTC. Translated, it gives CATRSGGQGLQETQYF.

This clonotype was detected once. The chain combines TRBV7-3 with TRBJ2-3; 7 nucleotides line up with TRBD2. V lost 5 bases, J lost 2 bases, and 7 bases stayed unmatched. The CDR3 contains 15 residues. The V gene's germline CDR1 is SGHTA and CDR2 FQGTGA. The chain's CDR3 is CASSQGLAATDTQYF. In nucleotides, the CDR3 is TGTGCCAGCAGCCAAGGGCTAGCGGCCACAGATACGCAGTATTTT.

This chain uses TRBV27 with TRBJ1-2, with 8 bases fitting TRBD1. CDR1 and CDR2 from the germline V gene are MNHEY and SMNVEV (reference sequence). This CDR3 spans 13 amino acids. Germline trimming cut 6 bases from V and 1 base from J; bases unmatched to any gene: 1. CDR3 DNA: TGTGCCAGCAGGGACAGGGATAACTATGGCTACACCTTC. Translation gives CASRDRDNYGYTF.

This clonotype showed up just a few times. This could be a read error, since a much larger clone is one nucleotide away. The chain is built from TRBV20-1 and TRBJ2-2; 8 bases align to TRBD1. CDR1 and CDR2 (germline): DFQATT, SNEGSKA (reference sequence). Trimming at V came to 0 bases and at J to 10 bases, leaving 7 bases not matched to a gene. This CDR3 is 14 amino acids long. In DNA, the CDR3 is TGCAGTGCTAGAGAGCCAGGGGGCCCCGCGGAGCTGTTTTTT. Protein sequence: CSAREPGGPAELFF.

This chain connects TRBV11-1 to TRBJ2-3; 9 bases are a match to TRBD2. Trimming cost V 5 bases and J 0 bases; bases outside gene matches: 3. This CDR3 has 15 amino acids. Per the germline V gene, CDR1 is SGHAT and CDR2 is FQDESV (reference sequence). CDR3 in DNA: TGTGCCAGCAGCACCACTAGCGGGAGCACAGATACGCAGTATTTT. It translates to CASSTTSGSTDTQYF.

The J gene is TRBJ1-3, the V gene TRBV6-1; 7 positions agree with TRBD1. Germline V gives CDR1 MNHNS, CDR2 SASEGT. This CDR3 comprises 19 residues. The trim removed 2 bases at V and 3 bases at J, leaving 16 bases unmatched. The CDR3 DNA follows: TGTGCCAGCAGTGAATACCCCGTGGCCAAACAGGGGAATGGAAACACCATATATTTT. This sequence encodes CASSEYPVAKQGNGNTIYF.

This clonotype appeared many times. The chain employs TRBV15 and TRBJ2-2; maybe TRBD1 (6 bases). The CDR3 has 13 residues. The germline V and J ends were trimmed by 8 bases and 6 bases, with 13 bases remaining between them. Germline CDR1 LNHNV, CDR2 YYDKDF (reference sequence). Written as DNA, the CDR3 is TGTGCCACCGGGGGCAGGGACGCCGGGGAGCTGTTTTTT. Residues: CATGGRDAGELFF. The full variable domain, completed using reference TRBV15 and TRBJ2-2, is DAMVIQNPRYQVTQFGKPVTLSCSQTLNHNVMYWYQQKSSQAPKLLFHYYDKDFNNEADTPDNFQSRRPNTSFCFLDIRSPGLGDTAMYLCATGGRDAGELFFGEGSRLTVL.

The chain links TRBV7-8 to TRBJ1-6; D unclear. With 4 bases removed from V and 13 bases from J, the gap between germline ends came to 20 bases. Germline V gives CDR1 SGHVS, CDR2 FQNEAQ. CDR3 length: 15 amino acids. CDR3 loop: CASSCTGSSGSPLHF. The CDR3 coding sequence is TGTGCCAGCAGCTGCACCGGCAGCTCGGGTTCCCCCCTCCACTTT.

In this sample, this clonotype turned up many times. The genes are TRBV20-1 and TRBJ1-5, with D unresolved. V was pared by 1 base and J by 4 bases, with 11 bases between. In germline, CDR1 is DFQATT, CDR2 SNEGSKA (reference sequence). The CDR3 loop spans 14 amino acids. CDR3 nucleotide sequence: TGCAGTGCTAGAGTGGGAGGCCCTAATCAGCCCCAGCATTTT. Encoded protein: CSARVGGPNQPQHF.

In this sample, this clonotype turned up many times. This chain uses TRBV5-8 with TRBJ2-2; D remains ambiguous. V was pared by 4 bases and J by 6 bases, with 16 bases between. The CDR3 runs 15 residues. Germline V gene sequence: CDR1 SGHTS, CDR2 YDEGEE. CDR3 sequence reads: CASSRPGPRPGELFF. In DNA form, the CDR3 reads TGTGCCAGCAGCCGCCCGGGTCCTCGCCCCGGGGAGCTGTTTTTT.

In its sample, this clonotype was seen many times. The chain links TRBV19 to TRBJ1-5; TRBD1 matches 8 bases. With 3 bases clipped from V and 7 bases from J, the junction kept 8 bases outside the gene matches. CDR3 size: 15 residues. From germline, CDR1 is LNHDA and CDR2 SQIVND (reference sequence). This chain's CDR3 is CASSIGGQGGQPQHF. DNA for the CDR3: TGTGCCAGTAGTATTGGCGGACAGGGAGGGCAGCCCCAGCATTTT.

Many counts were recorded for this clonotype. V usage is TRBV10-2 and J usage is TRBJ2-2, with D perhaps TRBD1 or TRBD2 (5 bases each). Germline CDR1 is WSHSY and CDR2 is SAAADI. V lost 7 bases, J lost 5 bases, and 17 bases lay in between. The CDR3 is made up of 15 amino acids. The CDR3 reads CASTPGRDLTGELFF. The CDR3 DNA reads TGCGCCAGCACCCCGGGACGAGACCTTACCGGGGAGCTGTTTTTT.

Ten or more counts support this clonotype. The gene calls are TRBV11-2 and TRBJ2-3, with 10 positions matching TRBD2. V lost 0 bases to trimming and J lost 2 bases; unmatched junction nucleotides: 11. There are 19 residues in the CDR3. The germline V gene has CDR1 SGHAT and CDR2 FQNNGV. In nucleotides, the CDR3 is TGTGCCAGCAGCTTAGATTGGGTGAGCGGGGGGGCACCCACAGATACGCAGTATTTT. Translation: CASSLDWVSGGAPTDTQYF.

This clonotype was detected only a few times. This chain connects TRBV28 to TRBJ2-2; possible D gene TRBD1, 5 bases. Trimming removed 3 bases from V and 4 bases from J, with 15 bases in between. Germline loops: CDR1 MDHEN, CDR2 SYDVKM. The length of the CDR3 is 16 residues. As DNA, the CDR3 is TGTGCCAGCAGTTTGCCCCAGGGAATCGGCACCGGGGAGCTGTTTTTT. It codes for CASSLPQGIGTGELFF.